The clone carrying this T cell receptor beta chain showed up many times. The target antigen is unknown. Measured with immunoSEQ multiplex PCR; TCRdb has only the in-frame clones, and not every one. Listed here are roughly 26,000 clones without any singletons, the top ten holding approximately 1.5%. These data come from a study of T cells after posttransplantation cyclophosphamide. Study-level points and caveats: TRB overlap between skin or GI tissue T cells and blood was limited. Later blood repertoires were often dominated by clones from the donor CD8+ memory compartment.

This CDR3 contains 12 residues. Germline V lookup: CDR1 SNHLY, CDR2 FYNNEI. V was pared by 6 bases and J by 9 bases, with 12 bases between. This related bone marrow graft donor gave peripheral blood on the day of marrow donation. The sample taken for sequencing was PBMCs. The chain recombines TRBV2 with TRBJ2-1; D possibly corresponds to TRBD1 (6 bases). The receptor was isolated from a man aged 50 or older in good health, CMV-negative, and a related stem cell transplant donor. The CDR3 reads CASRSQGTEQFF. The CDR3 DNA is TGTGCCAGCAGGTCACAGGGAACTGAGCAGTTCTTC.